This TCR beta chain was sequenced during a study of blood T cell repertoires in COVID-19. Study overall: Collection of acute and convalescent COVID-19 samples took place in the United States, Italy and Spain. PBMCs, B-cell-depleted T cells, or T cells were the source of the cDNA or gDNA that made up the material.

The length of the CDR3 is 13 residues. Trimming pared 5 bases from V and 7 bases from J, leaving 11 bases between. Germline CDR1 is MRHNA and CDR2 is SNTAGT. The Seattle site enrolled patients during active infection and followed them longitudinally. Original handling: Estimated nucleated cell counts came from reference gene primer amplification. Assay used: immunoSEQ multiplex PCR; TCRdb lists only in-frame clones, some missing. Clonal size and the V and J genes are those of that table, whereas D and trimming came from the DNA. Of about 230,000 clones detected, more than 75% appear once; the ten largest clones hold roughly 10%.

This sequence originates from a man in his fifties with COVID-19, enrolled during active disease. The rearrangement joins TRBV6-4 to TRBJ2-2; D possibly corresponds to TRBD2 (6 bases). Input material: peripheral blood. This chain's CDR3 is CASSQRRGGELFF. DNA for the CDR3: TGTGCCAGCAGTCAGAGGAGGGGCGGGGAGCTGTTTTTT.